This T cell receptor (beta chain) was profiled in a study of blood T cell repertoires in COVID-19. About the research overall: From the United States, Italy and Spain came samples of acute and convalescent COVID-19. PBMCs, B-cell-depleted T cells, or T cells provided the cDNA or gDNA that made up the material.

The V gene lost 3 bases and the J gene lost 7 bases, with 10 bases spanning the gap. The CDR3 is 13 residues long. Methods used by the authors: Amplification of reference gene primers was used by the study to estimate nucleated cell counts. Repertoires were generated with immunoSEQ multiplex PCR, while TCRdb's copy carries only in-frame clones and drops some. That table furnishes V, J and clone size, whereas the DNA furnished D and trimming. The sample lists around 69,000 clones, 86% occurring once. This rearrangement joins TRBV12-3 or TRBV12-4 to TRBJ2-1; weak D call: TRBD2 (6 bases). This TCR came from a man aged 50-59 years with active COVID-19. Sequenced input: peripheral blood. This CDR3 is CASSLGTYNEQFF. For the CDR3, the DNA is TGTGCCAGCAGTTTGGGGACTTATAATGAGCAGTTCTTC.